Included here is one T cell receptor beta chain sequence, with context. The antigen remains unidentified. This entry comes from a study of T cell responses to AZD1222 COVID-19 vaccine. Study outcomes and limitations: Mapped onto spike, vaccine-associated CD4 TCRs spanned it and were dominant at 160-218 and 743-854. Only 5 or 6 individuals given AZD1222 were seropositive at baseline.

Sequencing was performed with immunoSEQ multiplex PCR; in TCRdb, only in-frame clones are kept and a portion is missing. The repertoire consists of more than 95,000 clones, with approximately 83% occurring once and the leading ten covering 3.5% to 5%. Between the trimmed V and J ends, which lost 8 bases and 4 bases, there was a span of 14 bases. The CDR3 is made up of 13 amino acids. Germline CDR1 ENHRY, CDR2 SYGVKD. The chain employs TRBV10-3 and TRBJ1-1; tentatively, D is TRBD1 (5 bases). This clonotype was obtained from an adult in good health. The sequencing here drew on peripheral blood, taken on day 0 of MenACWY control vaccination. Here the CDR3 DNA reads TGTGCCATCCGACAGTCGGGGTCCACTGAAGCTTTCTTT. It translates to CAIRQSGSTEAFF.